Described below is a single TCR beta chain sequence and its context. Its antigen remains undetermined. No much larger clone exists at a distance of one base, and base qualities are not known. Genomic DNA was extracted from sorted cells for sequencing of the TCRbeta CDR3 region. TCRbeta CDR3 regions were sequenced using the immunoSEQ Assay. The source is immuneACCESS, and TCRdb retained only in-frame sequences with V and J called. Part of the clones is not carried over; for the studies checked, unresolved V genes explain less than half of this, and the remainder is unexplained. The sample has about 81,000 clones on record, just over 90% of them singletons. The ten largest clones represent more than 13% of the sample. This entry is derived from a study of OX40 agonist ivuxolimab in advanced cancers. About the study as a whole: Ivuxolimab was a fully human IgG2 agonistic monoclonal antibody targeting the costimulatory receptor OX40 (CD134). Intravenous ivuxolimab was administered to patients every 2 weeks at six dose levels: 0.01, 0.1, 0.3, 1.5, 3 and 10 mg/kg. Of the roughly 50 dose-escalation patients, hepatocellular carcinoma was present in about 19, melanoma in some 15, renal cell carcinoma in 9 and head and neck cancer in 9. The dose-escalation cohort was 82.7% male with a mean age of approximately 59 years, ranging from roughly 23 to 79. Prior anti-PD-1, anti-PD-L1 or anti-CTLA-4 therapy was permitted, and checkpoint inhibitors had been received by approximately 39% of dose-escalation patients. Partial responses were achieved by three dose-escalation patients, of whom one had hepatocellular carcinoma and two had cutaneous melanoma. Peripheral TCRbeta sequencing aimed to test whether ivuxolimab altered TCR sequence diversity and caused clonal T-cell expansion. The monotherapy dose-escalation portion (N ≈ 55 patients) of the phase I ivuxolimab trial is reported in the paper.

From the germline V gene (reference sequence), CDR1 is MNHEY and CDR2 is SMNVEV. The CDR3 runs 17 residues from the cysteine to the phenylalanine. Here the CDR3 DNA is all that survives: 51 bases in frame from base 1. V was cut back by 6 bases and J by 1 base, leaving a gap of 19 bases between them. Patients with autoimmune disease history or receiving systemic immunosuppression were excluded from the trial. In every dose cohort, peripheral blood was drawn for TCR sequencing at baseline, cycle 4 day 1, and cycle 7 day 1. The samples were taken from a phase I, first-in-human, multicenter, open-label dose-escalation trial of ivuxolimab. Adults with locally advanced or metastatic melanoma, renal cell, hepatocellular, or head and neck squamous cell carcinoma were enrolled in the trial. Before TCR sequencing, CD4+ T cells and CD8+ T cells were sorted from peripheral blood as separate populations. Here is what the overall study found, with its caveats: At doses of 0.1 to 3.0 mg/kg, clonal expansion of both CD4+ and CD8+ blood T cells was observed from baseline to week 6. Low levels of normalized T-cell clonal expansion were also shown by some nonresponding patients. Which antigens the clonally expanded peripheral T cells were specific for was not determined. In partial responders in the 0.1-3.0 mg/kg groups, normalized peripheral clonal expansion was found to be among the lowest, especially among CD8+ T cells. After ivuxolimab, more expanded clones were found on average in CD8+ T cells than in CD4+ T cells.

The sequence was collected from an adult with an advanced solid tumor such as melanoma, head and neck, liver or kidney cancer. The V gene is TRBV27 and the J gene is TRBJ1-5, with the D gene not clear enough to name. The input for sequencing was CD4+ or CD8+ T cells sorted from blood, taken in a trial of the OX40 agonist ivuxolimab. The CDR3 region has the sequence CASSPIGPRRSNQPQHF. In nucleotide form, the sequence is TGTGCCAGCAGCCCTATCGGGCCTCGGCGAAGCAATCAGCCCCAGCATTTT.